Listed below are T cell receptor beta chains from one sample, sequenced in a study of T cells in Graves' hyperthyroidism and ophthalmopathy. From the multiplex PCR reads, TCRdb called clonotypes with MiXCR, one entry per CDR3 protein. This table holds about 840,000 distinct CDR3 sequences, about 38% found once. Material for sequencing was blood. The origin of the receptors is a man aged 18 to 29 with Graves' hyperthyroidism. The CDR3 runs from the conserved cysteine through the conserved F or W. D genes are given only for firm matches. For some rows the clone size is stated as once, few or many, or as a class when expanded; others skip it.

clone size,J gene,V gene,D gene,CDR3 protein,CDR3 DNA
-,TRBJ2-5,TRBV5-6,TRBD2,CASSPPLRGFKETQYF,TGTGCCAGCAGCCCCCCCTTGCGGGGGTTTAAAGAGACCCAGTACTTC
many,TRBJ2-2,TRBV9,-,CASSVFRTGELFF,TGTGCCAGCAGCGTATTTCGCACCGGGGAGCTGTTTTTT
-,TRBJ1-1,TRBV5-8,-,CASSTREDTEAFF,TGTGCCAGCAGCACCAGGGAAGACACTGAAGCTTTCTTT
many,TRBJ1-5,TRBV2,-,CASSDGWMDQPQHF,TGTGCCAGCAGTGACGGGTGGATGGATCAGCCCCAGCATTTT
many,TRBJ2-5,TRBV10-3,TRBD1,CAISSTGAETQYF,TGTGCCATCAGTTCGACAGGGGCAGAGACCCAGTACTTC
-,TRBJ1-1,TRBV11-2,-,CASSLWGKEGMNTEAFF,TGTGCCAGCAGCTTGTGGGGGAAGGAAGGGATGAACACTGAAGCTTTCTTT
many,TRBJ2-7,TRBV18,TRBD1,CASSHYDRDRSYEQYF,TGTGCCAGCTCACACTACGACAGGGACCGCTCCTACGAGCAGTACTTC
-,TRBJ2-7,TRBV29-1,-,CSILAGSTYEQYF,TGCAGCATCCTCGCAGGTTCCACCTACGAGCAGTACTTC
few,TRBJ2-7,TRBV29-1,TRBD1,CSVEDRDRQGHSTYEQYF,TGCAGCGTTGAAGATCGGGACAGGCAAGGGCATTCAACCTACGAGCAGTACTTC
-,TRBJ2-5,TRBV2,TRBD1,CASSDRGNQETQYF,TGTGCCAGCAGTGACAGGGGGAACCAAGAGACCCAGTACTTC
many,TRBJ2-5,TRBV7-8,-,CASSLEVMGETQYF,TGTGCCAGCAGCTTAGAAGTTATGGGAGAGACCCAGTACTTC